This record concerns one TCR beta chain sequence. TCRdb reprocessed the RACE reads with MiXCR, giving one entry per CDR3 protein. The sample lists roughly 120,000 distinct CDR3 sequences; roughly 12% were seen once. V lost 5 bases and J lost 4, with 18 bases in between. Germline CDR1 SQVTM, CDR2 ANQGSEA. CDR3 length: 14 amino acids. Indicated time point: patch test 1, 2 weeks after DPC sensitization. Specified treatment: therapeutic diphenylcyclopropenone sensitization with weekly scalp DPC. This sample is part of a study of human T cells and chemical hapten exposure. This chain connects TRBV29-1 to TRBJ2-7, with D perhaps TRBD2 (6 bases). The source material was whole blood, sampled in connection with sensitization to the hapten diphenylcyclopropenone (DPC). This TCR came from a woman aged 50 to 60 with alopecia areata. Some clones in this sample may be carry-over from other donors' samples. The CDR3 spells CSVRRDSLSYEQYF. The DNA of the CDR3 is TGCAGCGTTAGGAGGGACTCGCTCTCTTACGAGCAGTACTTC.